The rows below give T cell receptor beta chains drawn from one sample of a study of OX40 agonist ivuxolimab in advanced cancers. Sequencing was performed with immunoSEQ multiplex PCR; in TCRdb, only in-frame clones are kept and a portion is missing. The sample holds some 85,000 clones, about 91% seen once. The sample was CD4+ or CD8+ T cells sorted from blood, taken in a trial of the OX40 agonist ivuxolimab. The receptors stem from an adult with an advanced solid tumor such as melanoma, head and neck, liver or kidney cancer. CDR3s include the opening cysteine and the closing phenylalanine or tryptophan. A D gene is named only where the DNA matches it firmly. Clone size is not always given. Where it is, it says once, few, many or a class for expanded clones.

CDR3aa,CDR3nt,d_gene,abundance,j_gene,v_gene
CASMNIGRTGELFF,TGTGCCAGCATGAACATCGGGAGGACCGGGGAGCTGTTTTTT,TRBD2,NA,TRBJ2-2,TRBV6-1
CASSDRGLKETQYF,TGTGCCAGCAGCGATAGGGGTTTGAAAGAGACCCAGTACTTC,NA,once,TRBJ2-5,TRBV6-1
CASSALGTSPAGNEQFF,TGTGCCAGCAGTGCCCTAGGGACCAGCCCGGCTGGGAATGAGCAGTTCTTC,NA,NA,TRBJ2-1,TRBV6-1
CASSEDRVLHEQYF,TGTGCCAGCTCAGAGGACAGGGTTCTACACGAGCAGTACTTC,TRBD1,NA,TRBJ2-7,TRBV18
CASQQSTWYGKKPQHF,TGTGCCAGCCAACAGTCAACCTGGTATGGTAAGAAGCCCCAGCATTTT,NA,NA,TRBJ1-5,TRBV28
CASNPGLAYNEQFF,TGTGCCAGTAATCCGGGACTAGCATATAATGAGCAGTTCTTC,TRBD2,NA,TRBJ2-1,TRBV19
CAWSVPGYGYTF,TGTGCCTGGAGTGTACCTGGCTATGGCTACACCTTC,NA,NA,TRBJ1-2,TRBV30
CASSTKTGLVAEAFF,TGTGCCAGCAGCACAAAGACAGGGCTAGTGGCTGAAGCTTTCTTT,TRBD1,NA,TRBJ1-1,TRBV7-2
CASSLALAGTSNTGELFF,TGTGCCAGCAGCTTAGCCCTGGCGGGGACATCGAACACCGGGGAGCTGTTTTTT,NA,once,TRBJ2-2,TRBV11-3
CASSERDSNQPQHF,TGTGCCAGCAGTGAAAGGGACAGCAATCAGCCCCAGCATTTT,NA,NA,TRBJ1-5,TRBV6-1
CASSTGLAGGWVTQYF,TGTGCCAGCAGCACGGGACTAGCGGGAGGATGGGTTACGCAGTATTTT,TRBD2,NA,TRBJ2-3,TRBV9
CASSPTSGRGPSYNEQFF,TGTGCCAGCAGTCCCACTAGCGGGAGGGGACCCTCCTACAATGAGCAGTTCTTC,TRBD2,NA,TRBJ2-1,TRBV28
CASRLIRGTNYGYTF,TGTGCCAGCAGGCTAATCAGGGGAACTAACTATGGCTACACCTTC,NA,NA,TRBJ1-2,TRBV6-6
CASSLEARGLMPQHF,TGTGCCAGCAGTTTGGAAGCCAGGGGGCTAATGCCCCAGCATTTT,TRBD1,NA,TRBJ1-5,TRBV28
CASSARDFYSYNEQFF,TGTGCCAGCAGTGCAAGGGACTTCTACTCCTACAATGAGCAGTTCTTC,NA,NA,TRBJ2-1,TRBV28
CATQPGQGAGRKTGELFF,TGTGCCACCCAGCCGGGACAGGGGGCAGGTCGGAAAACCGGGGAGCTGTTTTTT,TRBD1,once,TRBJ2-2,TRBV19
CSVRQAGEKLFF,TGCAGCGTACGCCAGGCAGGAGAAAAACTGTTTTTT,NA,NA,TRBJ1-4,TRBV29-1
CASTFQGPGSGNSYEQYF,TGCGCCAGCACTTTCCAGGGGCCGGGTAGCGGGAACTCCTACGAGCAGTACTTC,TRBD2,NA,TRBJ2-7,TRBV5-1
CASRQAPSGYGYTF,TGTGCCAGCAGACAGGCCCCTTCGGGATATGGCTACACCTTC,NA,NA,TRBJ1-2,TRBV2
CASSQGWDDEKLFF,TGTGCCAGCAGTCAGGGCTGGGATGATGAAAAACTGTTTTTT,NA,NA,TRBJ1-4,TRBV7-9
CASNTVLRGMNTEAFF,TGTGCCAGCAACACAGTTTTGAGGGGAATGAACACTGAAGCTTTCTTT,NA,NA,TRBJ1-1,TRBV7-9
CASSEPVAKNIQYF,TGTGCCAGCAGTGAGCCTGTGGCCAAAAACATTCAGTACTTC,NA,NA,TRBJ2-4,TRBV28
CASSVRGQDYEQYF,TGTGCCAGCAGCGTAAGGGGACAGGACTACGAGCAGTACTTC,TRBD1,NA,TRBJ2-7,TRBV9
CASSRQGLGETQYF,TGTGCCAGCAGCAGACAGGGTCTGGGAGAGACCCAGTACTTC,TRBD1,NA,TRBJ2-5,TRBV2
CATSRDGVWDTGELFF,TGTGCCACCAGCAGAGATGGGGTGTGGGACACCGGGGAGCTGTTTTTT,NA,NA,TRBJ2-2,TRBV15
CASSLAGTTASTDTQYF,TGCGCCAGCAGCTTGGCCGGCACTACGGCTAGCACAGATACGCAGTATTTT,NA,NA,TRBJ2-3,TRBV5-1
CASSPLQGASYEQYF,TGTGCCAGCAGTCCCCTACAGGGGGCGAGCTACGAGCAGTACTTC,TRBD1,NA,TRBJ2-7,TRBV28
CAWSLTGGIYGYTF,TGTGCCTGGAGTCTGACAGGGGGGATCTATGGCTACACCTTC,TRBD1,NA,TRBJ1-2,TRBV30
CASRDGTAQYF,TGTGCCAGCAGGGACGGGACAGCGCAGTACTTC,TRBD1,NA,TRBJ2-7,TRBV2
CASSGQGRNQPQHF,TGTGCCAGCAGCGGACAGGGACGTAATCAGCCCCAGCATTTT,TRBD1,NA,TRBJ1-5,TRBV6-6
CASSSGGPSSYEQYF,TGTGCCAGCAGCTCTGGGGGGCCCTCATCCTACGAGCAGTACTTC,NA,NA,TRBJ2-7,TRBV5-8
CAIVRETQYF,TGTGCCATCGTTCGTGAGACCCAGTACTTC,NA,once,TRBJ2-5,TRBV9
CAISESNRLKNRGHGNEQFF,TGTGCCATCAGTGAGTCGAATCGTTTGAAAAACAGGGGACACGGAAATGAGCAGTTCTTC,TRBD1,NA,TRBJ2-1,TRBV10-3
CASSLNTGGNTEAFF,TGCGCCAGCAGTCTGAACACAGGGGGGAACACTGAAGCTTTCTTT,TRBD1,NA,TRBJ1-1,TRBV5-1
CAWREQGIYNEQFF,TGTGCCTGGAGGGAACAGGGGATTTACAATGAGCAGTTCTTC,TRBD1,NA,TRBJ2-1,TRBV30
CASSLVGTSGFGLNEQFF,TGTGCCAGCAGCTTAGTGGGGACTAGCGGGTTTGGATTGAATGAGCAGTTCTTC,TRBD2,NA,TRBJ2-1,TRBV11-2
CASSFTGGPSYEQYF,TGTGCCAGCAGTTTTACGGGAGGTCCTTCCTACGAGCAGTACTTC,TRBD2,NA,TRBJ2-7,TRBV28
CASSPEVAGGRGTQYF,TGTGCCAGCAGCCCGGAGGTAGCGGGAGGCCGGGGGACCCAGTACTTC,TRBD2,NA,TRBJ2-5,TRBV5-6
CASSLVGTEAFF,TGCGCCAGCAGCTTGGTAGGAACTGAAGCTTTCTTT,NA,once,TRBJ1-1,TRBV5-1
CASRVKLRATQYF,TGTGCCAGCAGAGTCAAATTGAGGGCTACGCAGTATTTT,NA,NA,TRBJ2-3,TRBV28
CASSWASTDTQYF,TGTGCCAGCAGTTGGGCCTCCACAGATACGCAGTATTTT,NA,once,TRBJ2-3,TRBV28
CASSLGSSVNTEAFF,TGTGCCAGCAGCTTGGGTTCTTCAGTGAACACTGAGGCTTTCTTT,NA,NA,TRBJ1-1,TRBV5-4
CATRTGGGGNTEAFF,TGTGCCACCAGGACGGGTGGAGGGGGGAACACTGAAGCTTTCTTT,NA,once,TRBJ1-1,TRBV15
CAGSGDVRGTDTQYF,TGTGCTGGGTCGGGAGACGTTAGGGGGACAGATACGCAGTATTTT,NA,NA,TRBJ2-3,TRBV11-2
CASSSRGTGTYEQYF,TGTGCCAGCAGCTCTCGGGGGACAGGGACCTACGAGCAGTACTTC,TRBD1,NA,TRBJ2-7,TRBV5-4
CASSPTYSGTSSTDTQYF,TGTGCCAGCAGCCCAACATACTCCGGGACTTCTAGCACAGATACGCAGTATTTT,NA,NA,TRBJ2-3,TRBV7-3
CAISEMGNTEAFF,TGTGCCATCAGTGAGATGGGGAACACTGAAGCTTTCTTT,NA,NA,TRBJ1-1,TRBV10-3
CASSLGQGNQPQHF,TGCGCCAGCAGCCTCGGACAGGGGAATCAGCCCCAGCATTTT,TRBD1,NA,TRBJ1-5,TRBV4-1
CASMKRGGELFF,TGTGCCAGCATGAAAAGGGGCGGGGAGCTGTTTTTT,NA,NA,TRBJ2-2,TRBV7-9
CAWIPIQGVSMTGTQYF,TGTGCCTGGATTCCAATCCAGGGGGTTTCGATGACGGGAACCCAGTACTTC,TRBD1,NA,TRBJ2-5,TRBV30
CASSLAGLTGELFF,TGTGCCAGCAGCTTGGCTGGGTTAACCGGGGAGCTGTTTTTT,NA,NA,TRBJ2-2,TRBV5-4
CASQQGARTYEQYF,TGTGCCAGCCAACAGGGGGCGCGGACCTACGAGCAGTACTTC,TRBD1,NA,TRBJ2-7,TRBV28
CASSGGTTLHF,TGCGCCAGCAGTGGGGGCACCACCCTCCACTTT,NA,NA,TRBJ1-6,TRBV10-1
CASSYGGVRLGYEQYF,TGTGCCAGCAGTTACGGGGGAGTCCGGCTGGGGTACGAGCAGTACTTC,NA,NA,TRBJ2-7,TRBV6-5
CASSFRGINSPLHF,TGTGCCAGCAGTTTTAGGGGAATTAATTCACCCCTCCACTTT,NA,NA,TRBJ1-6,TRBV6-5
CASSEFGPSGIHNEQFF,TGTGCCAGCAGTGAATTTGGTCCTAGCGGGATTCACAATGAGCAGTTCTTC,TRBD2,few,TRBJ2-1,TRBV25-1
CSVLHQYEQYF,TGCAGCGTTCTCCACCAGTACGAGCAGTACTTC,NA,NA,TRBJ2-7,TRBV29-1